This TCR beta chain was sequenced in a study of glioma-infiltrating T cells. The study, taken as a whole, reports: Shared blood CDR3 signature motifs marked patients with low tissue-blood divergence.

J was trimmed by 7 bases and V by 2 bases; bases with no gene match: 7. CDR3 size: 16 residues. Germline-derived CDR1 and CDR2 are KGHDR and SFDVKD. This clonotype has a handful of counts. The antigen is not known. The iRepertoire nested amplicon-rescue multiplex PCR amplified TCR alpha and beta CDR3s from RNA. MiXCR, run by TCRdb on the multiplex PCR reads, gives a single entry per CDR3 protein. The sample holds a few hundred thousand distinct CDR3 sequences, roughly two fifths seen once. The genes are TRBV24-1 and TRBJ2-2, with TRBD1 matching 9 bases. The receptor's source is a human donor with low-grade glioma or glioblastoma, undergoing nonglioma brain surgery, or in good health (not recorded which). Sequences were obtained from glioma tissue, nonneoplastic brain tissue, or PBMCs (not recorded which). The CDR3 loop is CATSDSGQGASGELFF. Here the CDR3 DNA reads TGTGCCACCAGTGATTCGGGACAGGGTGCTAGCGGGGAGCTGTTTTTT.